What follows describes a single T cell receptor (beta chain). The CDR3 has 15 residues. The trim removed 6 bases at V and 0 bases at J, leaving 8 bases unmatched. Germline V gives CDR1 DFQATT, CDR2 SNEGSKA (reference sequence). This sample stems from a study of blood T cells in healthy people across ages. A second PCR of about 6 to 11 cycles used a sample-barcoded 5' primer and a J-beta primer mix. Each TCR beta cDNA got a 12-nucleotide random molecular identifier. MiXCR, applied by TCRdb to the 5' RACE reads, yields one record per CDR3 protein. The sample yields hundreds of thousands of distinct CDR3 sequences, about three fifths seen once.

The chain employs TRBV20-1 and TRBJ2-5; TRBD2 agrees at 9 bases. The clonotype comes from a young man in good health. The sample taken for sequencing was blood. The CDR3 DNA sequence: TGCAGTGCAAAGCTGGGACTAGCCAACCAAGAGACCCAGTACTTC. Translating it yields CSAKLGLANQETQYF.